The next 3 T cell receptor beta chains were all read from a single sample in a study of blood T cell repertoires in COVID-19. TCRdb keeps only in-frame clones here, not all; method: immunoSEQ multiplex PCR. In the table there are about 97,000 clones, approximately 92% of which are singletons. What was sequenced was peripheral blood. These TCRs come from a man aged 50 to 60 with active COVID-19.

The chain employs TRBV19 and TRBJ2-5; tentatively, D is TRBD1 (6 bases). This CDR3 has 19 amino acids. V was cut by 4 bases and J by 4 bases, with 28 bases left in between. Germline CDR1 is LNHDA and CDR2 is SQIVND (reference sequence). CDR3 sequence: CASSTGQRGLREYRETQYF. The CDR3 DNA reads as TGTGCCAGTAGTACAGGACAGAGAGGTTTGAGGGAGTATAGAGAGACCCAGTACTTC.

This chain's CDR3 is CASSTGGYYEQYF. CDR3 DNA: TGTGCCAGCAGCACGGGAGGGTACTACGAGCAGTACTTC. This chain connects TRBV7-9 to TRBJ2-7; 8 bases align to TRBD2. Germline lookup yields CDR1 SEHNR and CDR2 FQNEAQ (reference sequence). The V and J ends lost 5 bases and 3 bases, in that order; junction bases with no gene match: 3. The CDR3 consists of 13 residues. Filled out from reference TRBV7-9 and TRBJ2-7, the complete variable domain reads DTGVSQNPRHKITKRGQNVTFRCDPISEHNRLYWYRQTLGQGPEFLTYFQNEAQLEKSRLLSDRFSAERPKGSFSTLEIQRTEQGDSAMYLCASSTGGYYEQYFGPGTRLTVT.

The gene calls are TRBV10-1 and TRBJ2-7; 7 bases fit TRBD2. There are 13 residues in the CDR3. Germline trimming cut 4 bases from V and 2 bases from J; bases unmatched to any gene: 2. CDR1 is WNHNN, CDR2 SYGVQD, per germline (reference sequence). The CDR3: CASSGSGTYEQYF. The CDR3 DNA follows: TGCGCCAGCAGTGGCAGCGGGACCTACGAGCAGTACTTC.